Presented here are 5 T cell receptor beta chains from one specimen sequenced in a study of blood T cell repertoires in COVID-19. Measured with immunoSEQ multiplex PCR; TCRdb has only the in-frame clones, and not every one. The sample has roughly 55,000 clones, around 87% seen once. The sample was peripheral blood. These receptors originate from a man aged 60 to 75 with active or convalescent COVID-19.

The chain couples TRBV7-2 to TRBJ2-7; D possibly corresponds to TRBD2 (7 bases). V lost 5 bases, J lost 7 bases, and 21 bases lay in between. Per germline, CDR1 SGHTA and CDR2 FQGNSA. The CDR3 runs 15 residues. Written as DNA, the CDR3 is TGTGCCAGCAGCCCGAGCGGGGTCAGGGGTTTAGAGCAGTACTTC. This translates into CASSPSGVRGLEQYF.

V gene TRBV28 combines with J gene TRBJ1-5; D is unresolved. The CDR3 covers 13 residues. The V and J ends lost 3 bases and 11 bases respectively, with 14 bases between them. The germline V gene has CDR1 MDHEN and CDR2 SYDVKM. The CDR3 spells CASSFSNPGSQHF. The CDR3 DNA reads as TGTGCCAGCAGTTTTTCCAATCCGGGTTCCCAGCATTTT. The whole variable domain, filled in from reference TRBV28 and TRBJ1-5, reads DVKVTQSSRYLVKRTGEKVFLECVQDMDHENMFWYRQDPGLGLRLIYFSYDVKMKEKGDIPEGYSVSREKKERFSLILESASTNQTSMYLCASSFSNPGSQHFGDGTRLSIL.

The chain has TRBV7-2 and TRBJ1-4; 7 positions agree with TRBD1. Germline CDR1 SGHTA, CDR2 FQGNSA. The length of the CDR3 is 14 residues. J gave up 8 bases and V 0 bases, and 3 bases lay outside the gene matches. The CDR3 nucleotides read TGTGCCAGCAGCTTAGCCGGACAGGTCGAAAAACTGTTTTTT. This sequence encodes CASSLAGQVEKLFF.

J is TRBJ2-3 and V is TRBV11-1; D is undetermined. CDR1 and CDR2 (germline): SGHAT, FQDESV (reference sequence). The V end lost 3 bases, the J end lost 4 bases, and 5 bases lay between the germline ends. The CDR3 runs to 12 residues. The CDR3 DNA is TGTGCCAGCAGCTTTCGTGCAGATACGCAGTATTTT. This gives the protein CASSFRADTQYF.

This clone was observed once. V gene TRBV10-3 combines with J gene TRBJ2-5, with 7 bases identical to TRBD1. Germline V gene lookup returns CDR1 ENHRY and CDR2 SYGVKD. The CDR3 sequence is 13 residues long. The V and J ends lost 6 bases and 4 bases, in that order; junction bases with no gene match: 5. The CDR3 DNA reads TGTGCCATCAGGCCGGGACAGCGAGAGACCCAGTACTTC. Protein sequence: CAIRPGQRETQYF.